The following is a T cell receptor beta chain sequence with its context. No antigen is known for it. No much larger clone is present one base from it, and per-base qualities are unavailable. Trimming at the junction amounts to 0 bases on V and 5 bases on J, and the germline ends lie 5 bases apart. The germline V gene sets CDR1 to KGHSH and CDR2 to LQKENI. The CDR3 numbers 13 residues from cysteine through phenylalanine. Only the CDR3 region is kept as DNA, spanning 39 bases read in frame from base 1. The roughly 42 donors, aged 6 to 90 years, were systemically healthy Caucasian individuals from Russia. Each donor gave around 9.5 milliliters of peripheral blood, collected into EDTA-treated Vacutainer tubes. Ficoll-Paque density-gradient centrifugation was used to isolate PBMCs, with at least 7 million per sample. Trizol reagent was used to extract total RNA from PBMCs, with at least 6 micrograms per sample. For every donor, flow cytometry on a PBMC aliquot measured the percentage of naive CD45RAhigh/CD27high T cells.

The library was produced with 5' RACE. Sequencer: Illumina HiSeq 2500. A second PCR of roughly 6 to 12 cycles was run with a J-beta primer mix and a sample-barcoded 5' primer. Each TCR beta cDNA molecule received a unique molecular identifier from a template-switch 5' adaptor carrying 12 random nucleotides. Each sample yielded at least 2.5 million CDR3-containing paired-end reads. All of the RNA was converted into first-strand cDNA using the Mint cDNA synthesis kit, with a TRBC-specific oligonucleotide serving as the primer. Following uracil-DNA glycosylase treatment, all cDNA underwent a first 18-cycle PCR with the universal primers M1SS and BC2_uni_R. Concerning the study's data processing: Each sample was normalized by randomly selecting 1 million high-quality reads, each carrying a distinct molecular identifier. Instead of being binned into consensus sequences, reads that shared molecular identifiers were thrown out. MiTCR, set to a Q25 quality threshold and the strictest error-elimination algorithm, was used for CDR3 identification, clonotype clustering and error correction. A nonparametric unseen species model with Euler transformation was used to estimate a lower bound on total TCR beta diversity. Through fastp at Q25 and MiXCR, TCRdb rebuilt clones from the public reads, retaining in-frame beta chains. Entries that share a CDR3 protein sequence are merged under the most common genes and DNA. TCRdb assigned the V and J calls; the authors' analysis was not used. Present in this sample are around 700,000 distinct CDR3 sequences, around 25% of which were seen just once. The ten largest clones add up to around 9.2% of the sample.

The data were taken from a study of blood T cells in healthy people across ages (dated by TCRdb to the mid-2010s). For context, the study as a whole: Template switching captured roughly one uniquely barcoded TCR beta cDNA molecule per two T cells in model experiments. The study measured age-related changes in TCR beta repertoire diversity using deep sequencing normalized with unique cDNA molecular identifiers. For two donors (one aged 18 to 30 and one aged 80 or older), the study analyzed two additional independent replicas of 1 million unique cDNA reads from the same blood draw. The donors were divided into four age groups: young (average around 16 years), middle-aged (about 39), aged (about 60) and long-lived (around 80). General study outcomes and caveats: Observed TCR beta diversity correlated strongly with the percentage of naive T cells measured by flow cytometry. Because profiling used bulk unsorted PBMCs, naive and antigen-experienced compartments could not be compared conclusively. Observed TCR beta diversity per million T cells fell roughly linearly with age, and a significant reduction was already apparent by age roughly 40. Because donor CMV infection status was unknown, age-related changes in expanded clonotypes were potentially confounded. Estimates of total diversity based on one million sequenced T cells were considered lower bounds and underestimates. The long-lived group showed more naive CD4+ T cells, fewer expanded clones and increased TCR diversity than the aged group, suggesting age selection.

A further study also used this sample, focusing on T cells of mothers and their children. The second paper further reports: Nine systemically healthy Caucasian individuals, comprising three mothers and their six children, were included as donors. cDNA synthesis used all of the extracted RNA, with around 1.5 ug of RNA in each 15 ul reaction. In the second PCR, the M1S primer added sample barcodes and 2-4 random nucleotides. Over 9 million TCR beta CDR3 reads came from each mother, compared with millions of reads from each child. TCR recombination output is similarly shaped by thymic selection in related and unrelated pairs, with a minor effect exerted by inherited differences. Normalized repertoire overlap was always slightly but never significantly higher in related than unrelated mother-child pairs. No persistent microchimeric T cell clones were detected, at a sensitivity of approximately 110 clones per million clonotypes. In the study, deep NGS was used to compare the TCR beta repertoires of mothers and children, and features distinguishing related mother-child pairs from unrelated individuals were sought. On average, the children were approximately 11 +/- 4 years old, while the mothers were 40 +/- 4 years old. After adapters were ligated using NEBNext reagents, the libraries underwent 100+100 nt paired-end sequencing on an Illumina HiSeq 2000. To prevent cross-contamination, the mother and child libraries were prepared a month apart and were sequenced in separate runs. Each donor had between about 450,000 and 2,100,000 distinct TCR beta clonotypes identified. Naive TCR beta clonotypes were estimated from low-frequency clonotypes matched to each donor's FACS-determined naive share, without sorting.

The chain is made from TRBV18 and TRBJ2-1; a confident D gene designation cannot be given. This receptor was obtained from a boy aged 5-17 years in good health. Material: blood. The CDR3 reads as follows: CASSPPFDNEQFF. The DNA sequence follows: TGTGCCAGCTCACCACCTTTCGACAATGAGCAGTTCTTC.